The rows below give T cell receptor beta chains drawn from one sample of a study of shared clonotypes between healthy human individuals. Sequencing was performed with immunoSEQ multiplex PCR; in TCRdb, only in-frame clones are kept and a portion is missing. The repertoire consists of around 2,000,000 clones, with about 95% occurring once and the leading ten covering roughly 0.13%. Specimen: naive CD4+ T cells sorted from blood. The receptors derive from a man between 18 and 29 years old in good health. CDR3s include the opening cysteine and the closing phenylalanine or tryptophan. D genes are given only for firm matches. Size values are once, few and many counts, or a class for expanded clones, and some rows have none.

cdr3_length: 15
v_call: TRBV6-5
d_call: .
j_call: TRBJ1-4
clone_size: .
cdr3_aa: CASSYSGVVGEKLFF
cdr3_nt: TGTGCCAGCAGTTACTCAGGGGTTGTTGGTGAAAAACTGTTTTTT

cdr3_length: 12
v_call: TRBV5-4
d_call: .
j_call: TRBJ2-1
clone_size: .
cdr3_aa: CASSLVTDEQFF
cdr3_nt: TGTGCCAGCAGCTTGGTAACGGATGAGCAGTTCTTC

cdr3_length: 13
v_call: TRBV6-4
d_call: .
j_call: TRBJ1-3
clone_size: .
cdr3_aa: CASSETFGNTIYF
cdr3_nt: TGTGCCAGCAGTGAAACCTTTGGAAACACCATATATTTT

cdr3_length: 12
v_call: TRBV7-2
d_call: .
j_call: TRBJ1-1
clone_size: once
cdr3_aa: CASSPSRAEAFF
cdr3_nt: TGTGCCAGCAGCCCATCCCGAGCTGAAGCTTTCTTT

cdr3_length: 12
v_call: TRBV11-3
d_call: .
j_call: TRBJ2-5
clone_size: few
cdr3_aa: CASSLEGETQYF
cdr3_nt: TGTGCCAGCAGCTTAGAGGGAGAGACCCAGTACTTC

cdr3_length: 16
v_call: TRBV9
d_call: TRBD2
j_call: TRBJ2-1
clone_size: .
cdr3_aa: CASSVEASGRYNEQFF
cdr3_nt: TGTGCCAGCAGCGTAGAGGCTAGCGGGAGATACAATGAGCAGTTCTTC

cdr3_length: 15
v_call: TRBV18
d_call: .
j_call: TRBJ1-2
clone_size: .
cdr3_aa: CASSPLPGLGYGYTF
cdr3_nt: TGTGCCAGCTCACCACTACCAGGTTTGGGCTATGGCTACACCTTC

cdr3_length: 14
v_call: TRBV5-6
d_call: TRBD2
j_call: TRBJ2-5
clone_size: .
cdr3_aa: CASSQAGGPETQYF
cdr3_nt: TGTGCCAGCAGCCAGGCGGGGGGCCCAGAGACCCAGTACTTC

cdr3_length: 12
v_call: TRBV2
d_call: .
j_call: TRBJ1-6
clone_size: .
cdr3_aa: CASGGSRSPLHF
cdr3_nt: TGTGCCAGCGGAGGGTCGAGATCACCCCTCCACTTT

cdr3_length: 17
v_call: TRBV4-1
d_call: .
j_call: TRBJ2-4
clone_size: .
cdr3_aa: CASSHKGGSFAKNIQYF
cdr3_nt: TGCGCCAGCAGCCACAAGGGGGGGTCATTCGCCAAAAACATTCAGTACTTC

cdr3_length: 16
v_call: TRBV5-4
d_call: TRBD1
j_call: TRBJ1-5
clone_size: once
cdr3_aa: CASSLGTGGGNQPQHF
cdr3_nt: TGTGCCAGCAGCCTGGGGACAGGGGGAGGTAATCAGCCCCAGCATTTT